These 8 T cell receptor beta chains were sequenced from one sample in a study of Graves' ophthalmopathy and Graves' hyperthyroidism. RNA transcripts served as template for amplifying TCR beta CDR3 sequences. A first-round RT-PCR used HTBI primers, followed by a second-round multiplex PCR. Using its own MiXCR run on the multiplex PCR reads, TCRdb lists one record per CDR3 protein. This table holds over a million distinct CDR3 sequences, roughly 35% found once. Sequencing input: peripheral blood or thyroid tissue (not recorded which). These receptors all come from an adult man with Graves' hyperthyroidism.

V gene TRBV29-1 combines with J gene TRBJ1-1; D ambiguous. Germline assignment: CDR1 SQVTM and CDR2 ANQGSEA. V was cut by 4 bases and J by 5 bases, with 14 bases left in between. The CDR3 contains 13 residues. This chain's CDR3 is CSVVAGWGTEAFF. The CDR3 DNA reads TGCAGCGTTGTGGCTGGGTGGGGTACTGAAGCTTTCTTT.

This chain joins TRBV24-1 and TRBJ2-5; 7 nucleotides align to TRBD2. This CDR3 is 13 amino acids long. Germline CDR1 reads KGHDR; CDR2 reads SFDVKD. Trimming cost V 3 bases and J 5 bases; bases outside gene matches: 2. This CDR3 is CATSDGGGETQYF. The CDR3 nucleotides are TGTGCCACCAGTGATGGGGGAGGGGAGACCCAGTACTTC.

There are many counts of this clonotype. The chain has TRBV7-9 and TRBJ1-5; 7 bases map to TRBD1. In germline, CDR1 is SEHNR, CDR2 FQNEAQ (reference sequence). This CDR3 comprises 14 residues. J lost 6 bases, V lost 6 bases, and 8 bases had no gene match. CDR3 nucleotides: TGTGCCAGCAGTGCCGACAGGGAGATTCAGCCCCAGCATTTT. Its translation is CASSADREIQPQHF.

This clonotype appeared many times. CDR3 coding DNA: TGTGCAACTAGCGGGAGAGTGGACACCGGGGAGCTGTTTTTT. It codes for CATSGRVDTGELFF. The chain combines TRBV5-4 with TRBJ2-2; 11 nucleotides agree with TRBD2. Germline CDR1 SGHNT, CDR2 YYREEE (reference sequence). The CDR3 has 14 residues.

This clonotype has a count of ten or more. The chain carries TRBV19 and TRBJ1-2; D remains unclear. V was shortened by 9 bases and J by 3 bases, with 8 bases between the two germline ends. CDR3 length: 11 amino acids. Germline V gene data show CDR1 as LNHDA and CDR2 as SQIVND (reference sequence). CDR3 protein: CASEQYYGYTF. In DNA form, the CDR3 reads TGTGCCAGCGAACAATACTATGGCTACACCTTC.

This clonotype was counted many times. The chain is built from TRBV14 and TRBJ2-7, with 7 bases matching TRBD2. V gave up 1 base and J gave up 2 bases; unmatched junction bases: 5. CDR1 is SGHDN, CDR2 FVKESK, per germline. The CDR3 length is 15 residues. The chain's CDR3 is CASSQASGLAYEQYF. As DNA, the CDR3 is TGTGCCAGCAGCCAAGCTAGCGGACTAGCCTACGAGCAGTACTTC.

The gene calls are TRBV29-1 and TRBJ1-1; tentative D call: TRBD1 (5 bases). Germline V lookup: CDR1 SQVTM, CDR2 ANQGSEA. The CDR3 totals 11 residues. Trimming took 6 bases from V and 8 from J, leaving 13 bases between them. CDR3: CSVRGRAEAFF. The CDR3 nucleotides are TGCAGCGTGAGGGGCCGGGCAGAAGCTTTCTTT.

DNA for the CDR3: TGCGCCAGCAGCCCCGACAGGGGGCTCAGCATCTACGAGCAGTACTTC. This gives the protein CASSPDRGLSIYEQYF. This chain uses TRBV5-1 with TRBJ2-7; 10 nucleotides match TRBD1. The CDR3 has 16 residues. CDR1 SGHRS and CDR2 YFSETQ come from the germline V gene. The J segment lost 3 bases and the V segment lost 4 bases, leaving 10 bases of the junction unmatched.